These 20 T cell receptor beta chains came from one sample sequenced in a study of T cell changes during pregnancy in multiple sclerosis. Repertoires were generated with immunoSEQ multiplex PCR, while TCRdb's copy carries only in-frame clones and drops some. The sample holds roughly 40,000 clones, approximately 90% seen once. The sample here was peripheral blood, taken before pregnancy. Source of these receptors: a female donor with multiple sclerosis, enrolled in a pregnancy study.

The chain links TRBV5-1 to TRBJ2-1, with D possibly being TRBD1 (6 bases). This CDR3 contains 14 residues. Trimming removed 6 bases at V and 0 bases at J, with 10 bases between. CDR1 and CDR2 from the germline V gene are SGHRS and YFSETQ. CDR3 nucleotide sequence: TGCGCCAGCACACAGGGCGACTCCTACAATGAGCAGTTCTTC. It yields the protein CASTQGDSYNEQFF.

The CDR3 DNA reads TGTGCCAGCAGTTTATATTGGACTAGCGGGAGGGCCTTAGAGACCCAGTACTTC. Amino acid sequence: CASSLYWTSGRALETQYF. V gene TRBV27 combines with J gene TRBJ2-5, with 15 nucleotides matching TRBD2. The CDR3 extends over 18 amino acids. Unmatched junction bases numbered 7, after V lost 1 base and J lost 4 bases. Germline V gives CDR1 MNHEY, CDR2 SMNVEV (reference sequence).

The V and J genes are TRBV7-2 and TRBJ1-2, with TRBD1 identical over 7 bases. The CDR3 sequence is 15 residues long. Germline CDR1 is SGHTA and CDR2 is FQGNSA. Trimming took 3 bases from V and 6 from J; bases not matched to a gene: 10. CDR3 bases: TGTGCCAGCAGCTTCTACAGGGGACTCTCAGATGGCTACACCTTC. Translation gives CASSFYRGLSDGYTF.

The rearrangement uses TRBV9 and TRBJ1-1; possible D gene TRBD1, 5 bases. The V gene's germline CDR1 is SGDLS and CDR2 YYNGEE. Trimming pared 0 bases from V and 6 bases from J, leaving 15 bases between. The CDR3 has 15 amino acids. The CDR3 loop reads CASSVEGQGLAEAFF. Here the CDR3 DNA reads TGTGCCAGCAGCGTAGAGGGCCAGGGACTCGCTGAAGCTTTCTTT.

The rearrangement uses TRBV5-1 and TRBJ1-1, with a tentative D call TRBD1 (6 bases). This CDR3 contains 15 residues. V lost 2 bases and J 1 base, leaving 12 bases between the germline ends. Looked up from germline, CDR1 is SGHRS and CDR2 is YFSETQ. This chain's CDR3 is CASSFGYRENTEAFF. The CDR3, as DNA: TGCGCCAGCAGCTTCGGGTACAGGGAGAACACTGAAGCTTTCTTT.

This chain joins TRBV5-4 and TRBJ2-1, with 9 bases matching TRBD2. Germline V CDR1 and CDR2: SGHNT, YYREEE (reference sequence). This CDR3 spans 15 amino acids. V lost 5 bases, J lost 5 bases, and 8 bases stayed unmatched. The CDR3, as DNA: TGTGCCAGCAGTCTGGAGCGGGAGGCCCACAATGAGCAGTTCTTC. This sequence encodes CASSLEREAHNEQFF.

CDR3 coding DNA: TGCAGCGTCGCCGGGACTAGCGCACAAGAGACCCAGTACTTC. Its protein is CSVAGTSAQETQYF. The chain joins TRBV29-1 to TRBJ2-5; TRBD2 aligns across 10 bases. Looked up from germline, CDR1 is SQVTM and CDR2 is ANQGSEA. The V and J ends lost 6 bases and 2 bases, in that order; junction bases with no gene match: 6. The CDR3 sequence is 14 residues long.

The chain recombines TRBV7-2 with TRBJ1-4, with 9 bases matching TRBD1. Trimming removed 6 bases from V and 7 bases from J; junction bases left unmatched: 12. Germline V gene data show CDR1 as SGHTA and CDR2 as FQGNSA. The CDR3 contains 16 residues. The DNA for the CDR3 is TGTGCCAGCAGTTCTGTGGCCGGGACAGGGAGTGAAAAACTGTTTTTT. Translation gives CASSSVAGTGSEKLFF.

The chain links TRBV29-1 to TRBJ2-6; maybe TRBD1 (7 bases). The CDR3 runs 17 residues. Germline CDR1 is SQVTM and CDR2 is ANQGSEA. Trimming removed 6 bases from V and 1 base from J, with 19 bases in between. CDR3 sequence reads: CSVGGRTGPSGANVLTF. CDR3 coding DNA: TGCAGCGTAGGTGGGAGGACAGGACCTTCTGGGGCCAACGTCCTGACTTTC.

V and J are TRBV7-8 and TRBJ2-7; 11 nucleotides agree with TRBD2. With 5 bases clipped from V and 5 bases from J, the junction kept 14 bases outside the gene matches. Germline V gene sequence: CDR1 SGHVS, CDR2 FQNEAQ. The CDR3 runs to 17 residues. This CDR3 reads CASSHPEGVAGGNEQYF. The CDR3 DNA follows: TGTGCCAGCAGCCACCCCGAGGGGGTAGCGGGAGGGAACGAGCAGTACTTC.

In its sample, this clone was seen once. The chain uses TRBV5-1 and TRBJ2-5; 12 nucleotides line up with TRBD2. The V gene's germline CDR1 is SGHRS and CDR2 YFSETQ. This CDR3 has 16 amino acids. V was clipped by 0 bases and J by 4 bases; unmatched bases: 4. The CDR3 coding sequence is TGCGCCAGCAGCTTGGGTTCGGGACTAGCGGGAGAGACCCAGTACTTC. Its translation: CASSLGSGLAGETQYF. Full variable domain (missing parts from reference TRBV5-1 and TRBJ2-5): KAGVTQTPRYLIKTRGQQVTLSCSPISGHRSVSWYQQTPGQGLQFLFEYFSETQRNKGNFPGRFSGRQFSNSRSEMNVSTLELGDSALYLCASSLGSGLAGETQYFGPGTRLLVL.

V and J are TRBV6-1 and TRBJ2-4; a possible D gene is TRBD1 (5 bases). The CDR3 extends over 18 amino acids. V lost 3 bases to trimming and J lost 0 bases, with 18 bases between them. Germline V gene sequence: CDR1 MNHNS, CDR2 SASEGT. CDR3 in DNA: TGTGCCAGCAGTGAGCAGGGCTATTCGATGGTAGCCAAAAACATTCAGTACTTC. Protein: CASSEQGYSMVAKNIQYF.

This clone was observed a single time. The chain uses TRBV25-1 and TRBJ2-3, with 10 bases identical to TRBD2. V was clipped by 5 bases and J by 4 bases; unmatched bases: 0. The CDR3 is made up of 13 amino acids. Looked up from germline, CDR1 is MGHDK and CDR2 is SYGVNS. In nucleotides, the CDR3 is TGTGCCAGCAGTAGCGGGAGGGCAGATACGCAGTATTTT. Residues: CASSSGRADTQYF.

The chain recombines TRBV28 with TRBJ2-5, with 7 bases matching TRBD2. V lost 2 bases to trimming and J lost 3 bases; unmatched junction nucleotides: 9. CDR1 MDHEN and CDR2 SYDVKM come from the germline V gene. The length of the CDR3 is 16 residues. The CDR3: CASSLLSGGGEETQYF. The CDR3 DNA reads TGTGCCAGCAGTTTACTTTCGGGAGGAGGAGAAGAGACCCAGTACTTC.

V gene TRBV19 combines with J gene TRBJ2-1; D is unresolved. Germline V CDR1 and CDR2: LNHDA, SQIVND (reference sequence). The CDR3 runs 14 residues. With 2 bases removed from V and 6 bases from J, the gap between germline ends came to 11 bases. This CDR3 is CASSIIYDPNEQFF. The DNA for the CDR3 is TGTGCCAGTAGTATAATCTACGATCCCAATGAGCAGTTCTTC.

The rearrangement links TRBV25-1 to TRBJ2-3, with TRBD2 identical over 10 bases. V lost 4 bases to trimming and J lost 5 bases; unmatched junction nucleotides: 3. This CDR3 comprises 14 residues. CDR1 is MGHDK, CDR2 SYGVNS, per germline. The CDR3 here is CASSVPSGGDTQYF. The CDR3 DNA reads TGTGCCAGCAGTGTACCTAGCGGGGGAGATACGCAGTATTTT. Full variable domain (missing parts from reference TRBV25-1 and TRBJ2-3): EADIYQTPRYLVIGTGKKITLECSQTMGHDKMYWYQQDPGMELHLIHYSYGVNSTEKGDLSSESTVSRIRTEHFPLTLESARPSHTSQYLCASSVPSGGDTQYFGPGTRLTVL.

The genes are TRBV5-1 and TRBJ2-1; possible D gene TRBD1, 6 bases. In germline, CDR1 is SGHRS, CDR2 YFSETQ. This CDR3 is built from 13 residues. The V end was cut by 3 bases, the J end by 6 bases, with 10 bases between. CDR3 coding DNA: TGCGCCAGCAGCTCCGAGGGGGTCAATGAGCAGTTCTTC. Translating it yields CASSSEGVNEQFF.

The chain combines TRBV5-5 with TRBJ1-5; no firm D call. CDR3 length: 16 residues. V lost 4 bases and J 2 bases, leaving 16 bases between the germline ends. Germline values: CDR1 SGHKS, CDR2 YYEKEE (reference sequence). The CDR3 spells CASSRSEGKGNQPQHF. Here the CDR3 DNA reads TGTGCCAGCAGCCGCAGTGAGGGTAAAGGCAATCAGCCCCAGCATTTT.

The rearrangement links TRBV6-1 to TRBJ1-5; 7 bases match TRBD1. CDR3 length equals 13 residues. Germline CDR1 is MNHNS and CDR2 is SASEGT. The J segment lost 4 bases and the V segment lost 6 bases, leaving 3 bases of the junction unmatched. The chain's CDR3 is CASREQGNQPQHF. The DNA for the CDR3 is TGTGCCAGCAGGGAACAGGGGAATCAGCCCCAGCATTTT.

This chain links TRBV27 with TRBJ2-2; 7 bases are a match to TRBD2. Trimming removed 1 base from V and 1 base from J; junction bases left unmatched: 3. The CDR3 has 16 amino acids. In germline, CDR1 is MNHEY, CDR2 SMNVEV (reference sequence). Written as DNA, the CDR3 is TGTGCCAGCAGTTTATTAGGGACTATGAACACCGGGGAGCTGTTTTTT. Translating gives CASSLLGTMNTGELFF.